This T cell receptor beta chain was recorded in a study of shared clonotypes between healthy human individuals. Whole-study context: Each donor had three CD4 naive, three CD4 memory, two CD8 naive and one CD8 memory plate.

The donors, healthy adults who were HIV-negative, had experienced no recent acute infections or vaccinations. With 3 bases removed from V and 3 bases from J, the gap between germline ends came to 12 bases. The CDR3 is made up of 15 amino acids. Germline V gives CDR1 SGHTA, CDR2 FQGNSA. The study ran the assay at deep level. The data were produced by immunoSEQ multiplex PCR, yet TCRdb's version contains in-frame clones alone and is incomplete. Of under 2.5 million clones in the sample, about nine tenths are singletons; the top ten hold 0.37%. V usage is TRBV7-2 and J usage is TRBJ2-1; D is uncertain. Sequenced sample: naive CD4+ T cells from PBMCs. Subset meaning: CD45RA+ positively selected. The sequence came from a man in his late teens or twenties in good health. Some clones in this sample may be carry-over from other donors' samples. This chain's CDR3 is CASSFTSSFYNEQFF. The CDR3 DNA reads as TGTGCCAGCAGCTTTACTTCGTCGTTCTACAATGAGCAGTTCTTC.